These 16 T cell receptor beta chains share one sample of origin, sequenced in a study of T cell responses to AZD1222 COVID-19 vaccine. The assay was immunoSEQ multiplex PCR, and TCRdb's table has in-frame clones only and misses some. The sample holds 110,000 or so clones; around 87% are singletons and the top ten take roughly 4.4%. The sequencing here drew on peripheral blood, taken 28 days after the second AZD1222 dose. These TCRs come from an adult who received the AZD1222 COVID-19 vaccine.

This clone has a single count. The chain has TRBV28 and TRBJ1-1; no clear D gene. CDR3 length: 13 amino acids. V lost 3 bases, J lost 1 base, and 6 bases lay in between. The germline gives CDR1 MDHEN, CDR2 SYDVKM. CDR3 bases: TGTGCCAGCAGTTTCGTCCCGAACACTGAAGCTTTCTTT. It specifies CASSFVPNTEAFF.

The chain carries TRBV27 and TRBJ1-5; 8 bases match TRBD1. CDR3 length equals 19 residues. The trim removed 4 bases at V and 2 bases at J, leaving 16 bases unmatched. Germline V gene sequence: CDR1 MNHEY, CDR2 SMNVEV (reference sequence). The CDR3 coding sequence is TGTGCCAGCAGTTCCGATGGACAGGGTAGGGGTTTCGGCAATCAGCCCCAGCATTTT. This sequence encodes CASSSDGQGRGFGNQPQHF.

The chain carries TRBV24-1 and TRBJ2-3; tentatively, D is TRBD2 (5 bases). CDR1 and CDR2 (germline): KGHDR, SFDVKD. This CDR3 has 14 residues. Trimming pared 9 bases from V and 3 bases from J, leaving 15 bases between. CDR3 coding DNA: TGTGCCACCCCGAGCGGCCAGGAGACAGATACGCAGTATTTT. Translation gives CATPSGQETDTQYF.

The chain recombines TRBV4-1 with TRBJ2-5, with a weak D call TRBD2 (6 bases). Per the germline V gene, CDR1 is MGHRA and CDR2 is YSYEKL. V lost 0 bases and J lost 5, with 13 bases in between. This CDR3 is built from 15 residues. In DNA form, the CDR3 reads TGCGCCAGCAGCCAAGAGGGGTCCCGGGGGGAGACCCAGTACTTC. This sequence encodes CASSQEGSRGETQYF.

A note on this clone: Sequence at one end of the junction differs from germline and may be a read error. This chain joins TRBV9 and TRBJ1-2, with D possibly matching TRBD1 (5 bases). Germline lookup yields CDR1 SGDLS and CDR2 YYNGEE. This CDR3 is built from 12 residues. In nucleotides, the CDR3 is TGTGCCAGCAGGAGGCAGGGAGAACGTCCCGCCTTC. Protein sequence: CASRRQGERPAF.

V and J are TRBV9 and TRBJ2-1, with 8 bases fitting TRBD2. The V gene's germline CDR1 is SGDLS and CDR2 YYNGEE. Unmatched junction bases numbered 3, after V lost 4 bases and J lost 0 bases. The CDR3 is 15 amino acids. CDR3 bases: TGTGCCAGCAGCCGCGGGGGGCCCTCCTACAATGAGCAGTTCTTC. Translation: CASSRGGPSYNEQFF.

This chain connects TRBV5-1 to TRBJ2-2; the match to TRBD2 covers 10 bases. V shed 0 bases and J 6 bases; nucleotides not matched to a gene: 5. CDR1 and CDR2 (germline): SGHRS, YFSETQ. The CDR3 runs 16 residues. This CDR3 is CASSLVTSGNPGELFF. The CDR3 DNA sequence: TGCGCCAGCAGCTTGGTTACTAGCGGGAATCCCGGGGAGCTGTTTTTT.

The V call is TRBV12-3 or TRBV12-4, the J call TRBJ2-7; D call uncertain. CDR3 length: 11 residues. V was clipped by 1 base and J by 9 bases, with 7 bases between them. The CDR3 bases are TGTGCCAGCAGTTTAGGGGTGGGGCAGTACTTC. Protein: CASSLGVGQYF.

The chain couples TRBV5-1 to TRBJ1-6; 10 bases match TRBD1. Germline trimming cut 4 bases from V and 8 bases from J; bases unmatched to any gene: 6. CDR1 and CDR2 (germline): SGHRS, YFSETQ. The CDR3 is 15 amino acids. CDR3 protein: CASSHTGTGDSPLHF. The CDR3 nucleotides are TGCGCCAGCAGCCACACCGGGACAGGGGATTCACCCCTCCACTTT.

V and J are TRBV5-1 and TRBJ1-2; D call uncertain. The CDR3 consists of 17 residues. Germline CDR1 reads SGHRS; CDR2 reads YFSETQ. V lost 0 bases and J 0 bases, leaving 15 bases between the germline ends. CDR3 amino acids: CASSLANGLPPNYGYTF. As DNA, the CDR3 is TGCGCCAGCAGCTTGGCCAACGGCCTCCCGCCTAACTATGGCTACACCTTC. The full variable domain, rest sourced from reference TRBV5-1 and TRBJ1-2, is KAGVTQTPRYLIKTRGQQVTLSCSPISGHRSVSWYQQTPGQGLQFLFEYFSETQRNKGNFPGRFSGRQFSNSRSEMNVSTLELGDSALYLCASSLANGLPPNYGYTFGSGTRLTVV.

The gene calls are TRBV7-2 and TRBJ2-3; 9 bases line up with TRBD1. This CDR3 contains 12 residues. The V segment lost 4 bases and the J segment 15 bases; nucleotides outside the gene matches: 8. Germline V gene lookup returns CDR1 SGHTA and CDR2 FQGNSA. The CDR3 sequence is CASSSRDRVNYF. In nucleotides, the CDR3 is TGTGCCAGCAGCTCGAGGGACAGGGTTAACTATTTT.

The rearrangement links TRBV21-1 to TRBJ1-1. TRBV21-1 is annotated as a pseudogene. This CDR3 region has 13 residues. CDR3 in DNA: TGTGCCAGCACCCCCGGGTGGGGGGGTGAAGCTTTCTTT. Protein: CASTPGWGGEAFF.

Here the CDR3 reads CASSPRGEGGYTF. Written as DNA, the CDR3 is TGTGCCAGCAGCCCCCGGGGAGAGGGGGGCTACACCTTC. The chain couples TRBV6-4 to TRBJ1-2; TRBD1 is a possible D gene (5 bases). Trimming removed 6 bases from V and 8 bases from J, with 16 bases in between. The CDR3 is made up of 13 amino acids. In germline, CDR1 is MRHNA, CDR2 SNTAGT.

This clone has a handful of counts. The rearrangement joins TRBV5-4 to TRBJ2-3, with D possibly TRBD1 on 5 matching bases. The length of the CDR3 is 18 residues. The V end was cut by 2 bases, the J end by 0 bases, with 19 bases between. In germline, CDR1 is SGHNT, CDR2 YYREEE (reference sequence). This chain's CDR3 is CASSLGPWGFDSTDTQYF. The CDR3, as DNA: TGTGCCAGCAGCTTAGGGCCTTGGGGCTTCGACAGCACAGATACGCAGTATTTT.

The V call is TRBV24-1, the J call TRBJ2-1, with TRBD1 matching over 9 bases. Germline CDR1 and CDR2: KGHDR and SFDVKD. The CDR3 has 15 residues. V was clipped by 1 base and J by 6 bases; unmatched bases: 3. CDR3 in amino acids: CATSDLGTGINEQFF. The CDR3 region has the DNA TGTGCCACCAGTGATTTAGGGACAGGGATCAATGAGCAGTTCTTC.

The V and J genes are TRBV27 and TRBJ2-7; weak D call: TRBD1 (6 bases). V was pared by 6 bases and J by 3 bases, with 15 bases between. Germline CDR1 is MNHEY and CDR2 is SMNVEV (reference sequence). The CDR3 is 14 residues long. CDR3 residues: CASSLQGFNYEQYF. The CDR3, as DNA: TGTGCCAGCAGCTTACAGGGATTCAACTACGAGCAGTACTTC.